Presented here are 20 T cell receptor beta chains from one specimen sequenced in a study of early T cells in non-severe SARS-CoV-2 infection. From the 5' RACE reads, TCRdb called clonotypes with MiXCR, one entry per CDR3 protein. The repertoire has tens of thousands of distinct CDR3 sequences, around 11% of them found once; the top ten carry approximately 3%. Source: whole blood, taken at baseline. The receptors were sampled from an adult who was a healthcare worker with PCR-confirmed SARS-CoV-2 infection or an uninfected control (not recorded which).

This clonotype was detected only a few times. V gene TRBV6-2 or TRBV6-3 combines with J gene TRBJ2-1; TRBD2 agrees at 9 bases. V lost 0 bases, J lost 9 bases, and 9 bases stayed unmatched. Germline V gene data show CDR1 as MNHEY and CDR2 as SVGEGT. The CDR3 length is 16 residues. CDR3 sequence reads: CASSYSPGRGGSEQFF. In nucleotides, the CDR3 is TGTGCCAGCAGTTACTCGCCTGGGCGGGGGGGCAGTGAGCAGTTCTTC.

This clonotype was picked up a small number of times. The J gene is TRBJ2-7, the V gene TRBV20-1, with 10 bases matching TRBD2. This CDR3 region has 16 residues. V trimming: 7 bases; J trimming: 7 bases; junction bases outside the gene matches: 19. Germline loops: CDR1 DFQATT, CDR2 SNEGSKA (reference sequence). CDR3 in amino acids: CSGRPSGGAWSREQYF. CDR3 nucleotides: TGCAGTGGAAGACCCAGCGGGGGGGCCTGGTCGCGGGAGCAGTACTTC.

The chain carries TRBV11-2 and TRBJ2-3; TRBD1 aligns across 7 bases. J lost 2 bases, V lost 0 bases, and 8 bases had no gene match. This CDR3 region has 17 residues. Germline lookup yields CDR1 SGHAT and CDR2 FQNNGV. CDR3 nucleotide sequence: TGTGCCAGCAGCTTAGATGCGCAGGGGGTAAACACAGATACGCAGTATTTT. Residues: CASSLDAQGVNTDTQYF.

This clonotype was detected only a few times. J is TRBJ1-4 and V is TRBV2; TRBD1 is a possible D gene (6 bases). V lost 6 bases and J lost 2, with 16 bases in between. There are 16 residues in the CDR3. Germline V gene lookup returns CDR1 SNHLY and CDR2 FYNNEI. This CDR3 reads CASRATSGGTNEKLFF. CDR3 coding DNA: TGTGCCAGCAGGGCTACTAGCGGGGGCACTAATGAAAAACTGTTTTTT.

J is TRBJ1-2 and V is TRBV10-3; D gene uncertain. The V gene's germline CDR1 is ENHRY and CDR2 SYGVKD. V lost 10 bases and J 6 bases, leaving 15 bases between the germline ends. This CDR3 comprises 12 residues. The CDR3 nucleotides are TGTGCCACCACACCTGGGAGGGATGGCTACACCTTC. Translation gives CATTPGRDGYTF.

This clonotype was seen a handful of times. The chain combines TRBV6-4 with TRBJ2-1; D is uncertain. The CDR3 is 15 residues long. The germline V gene has CDR1 MRHNA and CDR2 SNTAGT. The germline V and J ends were trimmed by 6 bases and 4 bases, with 16 bases remaining between them. CDR3 amino acids: CASRMDHSLYNEQFF. DNA for the CDR3: TGTGCCAGCAGAATGGACCATAGTTTGTACAATGAGCAGTTCTTC.

This clonotype was detected a few times. The chain joins TRBV12-3 or TRBV12-4 to TRBJ1-1; D is uncertain. The length of the CDR3 is 15 residues. V lost 2 bases, J lost 1 base, and 11 bases lay in between. CDR3 amino acids: CASSLFGAANTEAFF. CDR3 DNA: TGTGCCAGCAGTTTATTTGGCGCAGCGAACACTGAAGCTTTCTTT.

The chain is built from TRBV7-2 and TRBJ1-2, with TRBD1 identical over 7 bases. This CDR3 is built from 17 residues. Germline-derived CDR1 and CDR2 are SGHTA and FQGNSA. After removal of 5 bases from V and 0 bases from J, the junction contained 12 bases not matched to a gene. This chain's CDR3 is CASSKGPGGAANYGYTF. The CDR3 nucleotides read TGTGCCAGCAGCAAGGGGCCAGGGGGTGCAGCTAACTATGGCTACACCTTC.

The rearrangement links TRBV27 to TRBJ2-7; 7 positions match TRBD1. CDR3 length: 14 residues. Germline assignment: CDR1 MNHEY and CDR2 SMNVEV (reference sequence). The V gene end was trimmed by 5 bases and the J gene end by 3 bases; junction bases not matched to a gene: 7. The CDR3 here is CASSLGQANYEQYF. For the CDR3, the DNA is TGTGCCAGCAGTCTCGGACAGGCCAACTACGAGCAGTACTTC.

This clonotype turned up a few times. The chain carries TRBV3-1 and TRBJ2-4; 11 positions agree with TRBD1. This CDR3 region has 16 residues. Germline CDR1 is LGHDT and CDR2 is YNNKEL (reference sequence). With V trimmed by 0 bases and J by 6 bases, 4 bases remained unmatched. CDR3 loop: CASSQDRDRGANIQYF. The CDR3 DNA sequence: TGTGCCAGCAGCCAAGACCGGGACAGGGGGGCAAACATTCAGTACTTC.

This clonotype was seen a handful of times. This chain uses TRBV12-3 or TRBV12-4 with TRBJ2-7, with TRBD1 identical over 11 bases. The CDR3 runs 13 residues. J was trimmed by 6 bases and V by 4 bases; bases with no gene match: 2. The CDR3 DNA follows: TGTGCCAGCAGTTCGGGGACAGGGGGCGAGCAGTACTTC. As protein: CASSSGTGGEQYF.

This clonotype was seen only a few times. V gene TRBV5-1 combines with J gene TRBJ1-2; D might be TRBD1 (6 bases). Germline assignment: CDR1 SGHRS and CDR2 YFSETQ. Trimming pared 5 bases from V and 2 bases from J, leaving 13 bases between. The CDR3 sequence is 14 residues long. The CDR3: CASRFPGTNYGYTF. The CDR3 coding sequence is TGCGCCAGCAGATTTCCCGGGACAAACTATGGCTACACCTTC.

The CDR3 protein is CASSPQTGGLTEAFF. CDR3 sequence (DNA): TGTGCCAGCAGCCCGCAGACAGGGGGCTTGACTGAAGCTTTCTTT. The V call is TRBV7-2, the J call TRBJ1-1, with TRBD1 identical over 10 bases. Germline CDR1 and CDR2: SGHTA and FQGNSA. The CDR3 loop spans 15 amino acids. V shed 5 bases and J 5 bases; nucleotides not matched to a gene: 8.

The genes are TRBV15 and TRBJ2-7, with a possible D match to TRBD1 (6 bases). The germline V and J ends were trimmed by 1 base and 1 base, with 11 bases remaining between them. The CDR3 length is 15 residues. Per the germline V gene, CDR1 is LNHNV and CDR2 is YYDKDF (reference sequence). The CDR3 bases are TGTGCCACCAGCAGAGGGACAGTGTTATCCTACGAGCAGTACTTC. This sequence encodes CATSRGTVLSYEQYF.

At least ten counts were recorded for this clonotype. The chain is built from TRBV5-1 and TRBJ2-7; TRBD1 aligns across 8 bases. Trimming at V came to 2 bases and at J to 3 bases, leaving 4 bases not matched to a gene. In germline, CDR1 is SGHRS, CDR2 YFSETQ. The CDR3 has 14 amino acids. In nucleotides, the CDR3 is TGCGCCAGCAGCTTAAACAGGGGGAACTACGAGCAGTACTTC. This gives the protein CASSLNRGNYEQYF.

The J gene is TRBJ2-7, the V gene TRBV7-2; no firm D call. Per germline, CDR1 SGHTA and CDR2 FQGNSA. This CDR3 has 12 amino acids. Trimming took off 5 bases at V and 4 bases at J, with 9 bases between the two ends. The CDR3 here is CASSVIRYEQYF. The CDR3 coding sequence is TGTGCCAGCAGCGTAATCAGGTACGAGCAGTACTTC. Combining the CDR3 with reference TRBV7-2 and TRBJ2-7 gives the whole variable domain GAGVSQSPSNKVTEKGKDVELRCDPISGHTALYWYRQSLGQGLEFLIYFQGNSAPDKSGLPSDRFSAERTGGSVSTLTIQRTQQEDSAVYLCASSVIRYEQYFGPGTRLTVT.

V is TRBV7-2 and J is TRBJ1-3; 7 positions match TRBD1. This CDR3 is built from 12 residues. With 8 bases clipped from V and 4 bases from J, the junction kept 2 bases outside the gene matches. Per the germline V gene, CDR1 is SGHTA and CDR2 is FQGNSA. DNA of the CDR3: TGTGCCAGCGCAGGGGGAGGAAACACCATATATTTT. Its translation is CASAGGGNTIYF. Combining the CDR3 with reference TRBV7-2 and TRBJ1-3 gives the whole variable domain GAGVSQSPSNKVTEKGKDVELRCDPISGHTALYWYRQSLGQGLEFLIYFQGNSAPDKSGLPSDRFSAERTGGSVSTLTIQRTQQEDSAVYLCASAGGGNTIYFGEGSWLTVV.

Here the CDR3 reads CASSLLGGAGDTQYF. CDR3 coding DNA: TGTGCCAGCAGCCTATTGGGCGGGGCGGGAGATACGCAGTATTTT. J is TRBJ2-3 and V is TRBV11-2; D is perhaps TRBD2 (6 bases). Trimming removed 5 bases from V and 5 bases from J, with 17 bases in between. Germline lookup yields CDR1 SGHAT and CDR2 FQNNGV. The CDR3 has 15 residues.

The V gene is TRBV30, the J gene TRBJ2-2; D call uncertain. The CDR3 runs to 10 residues. The V gene lost 5 bases and the J gene lost 5 bases, with 3 bases spanning the gap. Germline V gene data show CDR1 as GTSNPN and CDR2 as SVGIG (reference sequence). CDR3 DNA: TGTGCCTGGGGAACCGGGGAGCTGTTTTTT. Translation gives CAWGTGELFF.

The CDR3 nucleotides read TGCGCCAGCAGCCAAACCGGGTTCCGCGATACGCAGTATTTT. It is translated as CASSQTGFRDTQYF. The rearrangement joins TRBV4-1 to TRBJ2-3; D unclear. Germline-derived CDR1 and CDR2 are MGHRA and YSYEKL. Trimming pared 2 bases from V and 6 bases from J, leaving 12 bases between. CDR3 length: 14 residues.